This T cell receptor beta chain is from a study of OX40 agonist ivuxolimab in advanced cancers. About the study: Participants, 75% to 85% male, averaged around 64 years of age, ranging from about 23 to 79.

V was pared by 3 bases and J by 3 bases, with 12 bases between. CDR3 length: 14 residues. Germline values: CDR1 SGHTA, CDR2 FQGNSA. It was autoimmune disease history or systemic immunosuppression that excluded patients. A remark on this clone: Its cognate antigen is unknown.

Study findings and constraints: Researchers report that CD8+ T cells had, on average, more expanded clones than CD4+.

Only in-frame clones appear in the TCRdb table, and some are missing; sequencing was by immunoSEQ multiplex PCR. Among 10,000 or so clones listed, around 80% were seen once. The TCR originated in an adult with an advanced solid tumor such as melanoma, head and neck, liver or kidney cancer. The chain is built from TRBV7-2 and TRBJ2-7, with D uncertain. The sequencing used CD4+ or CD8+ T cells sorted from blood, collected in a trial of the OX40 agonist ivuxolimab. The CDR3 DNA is TGTGCCAGCAGCTTCCCAGTAGACCGCTACGAGCAGTACTTC. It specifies CASSFPVDRYEQYF. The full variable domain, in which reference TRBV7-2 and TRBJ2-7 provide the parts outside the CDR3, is GAGVSQSPSNKVTEKGKDVELRCDPISGHTALYWYRQSLGQGLEFLIYFQGNSAPDKSGLPSDRFSAERTGGSVSTLTIQRTQQEDSAVYLCASSFPVDRYEQYFGPGTRLTVT.